Detailed here is one T cell receptor beta chain. Its antigen remains unknown. This sample is part of a study of post-analysis software for immune sequencing data. V lost 6 bases to trimming and J lost 4 bases, with 8 bases between them. The CDR3 contains 12 residues. Points from the study as a whole: Five or six TRBV segments, TRBV5-6, TRBV5-1 and TRBV20-1 among them, were found more frequent in patients than controls. Multiple sclerosis patients had significantly lower normalized Chao1 diversity than controls.

Sequencing libraries made from TCR beta cDNA carried unique molecular identifiers. One entry per CDR3 protein results from TCRdb running MiXCR on the PCR reads. The table lists approximately 160,000 distinct CDR3 sequences, 30% of them singletons. The sequence derives from a girl aged 10-17 years with multiple sclerosis. The rearrangement uses TRBV12-3 or TRBV12-4 and TRBJ2-3; D is ambiguous. The source material was blood. DNA of the CDR3: TGTGCCAGCAGCCCCCCCTCAGATACGCAGTATTTT. Protein product: CASSPPSDTQYF.